The sequence of this TCR beta chain was determined in a study of identifying expanded T cells in peripheral blood. The CDR3 runs to 15 residues. Germline V gene data show CDR1 as LNHDA and CDR2 as SQIVND (reference sequence). V lost 7 bases to trimming and J lost 8 bases, with 20 bases between them. With regard to this clone: Its antigen remains unidentified.

Study-wide findings and caveats: Technical replicates showed about 1.2 changed clones; two weeks around 15; four weeks 19.

The data were produced by immunoSEQ multiplex PCR, yet TCRdb's version contains in-frame clones alone and is incomplete. The sample includes roughly 75,000 clones, 85% to 90% of them seen just once. The receptor was isolated from a person between 18 and 75 years old in good health. The V gene is TRBV19, the J gene TRBJ1-4; D is uncertain. The specimen was blood. The CDR3 region has the DNA TGTGCCAGTACCTCAAACGGCTTCGGCCACGAAAAACTGTTTTTT. Translating it yields CASTSNGFGHEKLFF. The full variable domain, rest sourced from reference TRBV19 and TRBJ1-4, is DGGITQSPKYLFRKEGQNVTLSCEQNLNHDAMYWYRQDPGQGLRLIYYSQIVNDFQKGDIAEGYSVSREKKESFPLTVTSAQKNPTAFYLCASTSNGFGHEKLFFGSGTQLSVL.